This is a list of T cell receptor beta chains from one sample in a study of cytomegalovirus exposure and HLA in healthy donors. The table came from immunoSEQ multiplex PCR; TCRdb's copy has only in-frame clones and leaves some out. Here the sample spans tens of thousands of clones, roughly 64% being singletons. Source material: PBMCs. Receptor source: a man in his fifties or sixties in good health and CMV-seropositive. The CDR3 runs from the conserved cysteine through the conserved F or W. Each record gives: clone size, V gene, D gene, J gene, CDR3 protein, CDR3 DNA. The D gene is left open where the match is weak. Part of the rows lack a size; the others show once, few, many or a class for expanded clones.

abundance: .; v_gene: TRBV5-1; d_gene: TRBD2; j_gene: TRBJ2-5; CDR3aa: CASSLVGPGTSGGETQYF; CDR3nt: TGCGCCAGCAGCTTGGTCGGGCCCGGGACTAGCGGGGGTGAGACCCAGTACTTC
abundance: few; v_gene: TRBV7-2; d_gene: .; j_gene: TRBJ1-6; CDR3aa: CASSLGHRNSYNSPLHF; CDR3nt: TGTGCCAGCAGCTTGGGGCATAGGAACTCCTATAATTCACCCCTCCACTTT
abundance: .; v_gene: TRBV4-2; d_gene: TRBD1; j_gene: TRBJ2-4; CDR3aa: CASSQKLDRSKNIQYF; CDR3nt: TGTGCCAGCAGCCAAAAGCTGGACAGGAGCAAAAACATTCAGTACTTC
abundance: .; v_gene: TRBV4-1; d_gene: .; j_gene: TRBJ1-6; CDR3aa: CASSQDFRGYYNSPLHF; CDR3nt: TGCGCCAGCAGCCAAGACTTCAGGGGATACTATAATTCACCCCTCCACTTT
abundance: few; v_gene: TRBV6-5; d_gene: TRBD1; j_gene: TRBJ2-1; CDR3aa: CASRSGTAYNEQFF; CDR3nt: TGTGCCAGCAGGTCCGGGACAGCCTACAATGAGCAGTTCTTC
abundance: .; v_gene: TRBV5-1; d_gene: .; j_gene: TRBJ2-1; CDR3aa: CASSSNPDSNEQFF; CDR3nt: TGCGCCAGCAGCTCCAACCCGGACAGTAATGAGCAGTTCTTC
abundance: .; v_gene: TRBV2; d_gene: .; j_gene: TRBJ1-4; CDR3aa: CAFHEDFGEKLFF; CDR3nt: TGTGCCTTCCACGAAGACTTCGGCGAAAAACTGTTTTTT
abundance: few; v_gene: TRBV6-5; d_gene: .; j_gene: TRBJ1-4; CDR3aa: CASSMGGLGEKLFF; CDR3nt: TGTGCCAGCAGCATGGGGGGGCTTGGTGAAAAACTGTTTTTT
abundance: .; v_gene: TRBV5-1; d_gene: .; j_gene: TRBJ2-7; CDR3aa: CASSLRLEPYEQYF; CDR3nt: TGCGCCAGCAGCCTCCGACTAGAGCCCTACGAGCAGTACTTC
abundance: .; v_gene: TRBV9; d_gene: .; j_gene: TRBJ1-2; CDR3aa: CASSLSSAGGYTF; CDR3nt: TGTGCCAGCAGCCTCAGCTCTGCGGGTGGCTACACCTTC
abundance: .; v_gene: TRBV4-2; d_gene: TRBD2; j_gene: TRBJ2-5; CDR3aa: CASSQEVIGTSEQETQYF; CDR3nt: TGTGCCAGCAGCCAAGAAGTAATAGGGACTAGCGAGCAAGAGACCCAGTACTTC
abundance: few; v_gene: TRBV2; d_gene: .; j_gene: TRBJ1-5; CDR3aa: CASSEREGQPQHF; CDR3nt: TGTGCCAGCAGTGAACGCGAGGGTCAGCCCCAGCATTTT
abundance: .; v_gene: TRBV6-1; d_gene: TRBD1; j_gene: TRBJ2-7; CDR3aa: CASRDPGQGVYEQYF; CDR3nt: TGTGCCAGCAGGGATCCTGGACAGGGAGTCTACGAGCAGTACTTC
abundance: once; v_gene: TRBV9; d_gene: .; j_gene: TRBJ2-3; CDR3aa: CASSFNTDTQYF; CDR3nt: TGTGCCAGCAGCTTCAACACAGATACGCAGTATTTT
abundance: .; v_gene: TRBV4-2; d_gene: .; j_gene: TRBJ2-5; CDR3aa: CASSQDHRDEQYF; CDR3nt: TGTGCCAGCAGCCAAGATCACAGGGATGAGCAGTACTTC
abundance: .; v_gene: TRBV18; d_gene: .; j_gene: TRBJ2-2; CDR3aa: CASSSGRIGGGELFF; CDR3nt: TGTGCCAGCTCATCAGGACGGATCGGAGGTGGGGAGCTGTTTTTT
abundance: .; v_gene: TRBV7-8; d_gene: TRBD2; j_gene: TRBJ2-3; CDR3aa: CASSTWTSGTDTQYF; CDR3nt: TGTGCCAGCAGCACCTGGACTAGCGGGACAGATACGCAGTATTTT
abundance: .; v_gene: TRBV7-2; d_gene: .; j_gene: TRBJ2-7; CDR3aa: CASSPQGSSYEQYF; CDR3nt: TGTGCCAGCAGCCCTCAGGGTAGCTCCTACGAGCAGTACTTC
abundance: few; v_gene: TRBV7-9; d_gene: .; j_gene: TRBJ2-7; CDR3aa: CASGLGRDEQYF; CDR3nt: TGTGCCAGCGGGTTGGGCAGGGACGAGCAGTACTTC
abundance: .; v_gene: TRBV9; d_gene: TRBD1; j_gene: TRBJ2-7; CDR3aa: CASSVSRGRKVYEQYF; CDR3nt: TGTGCCAGCAGCGTTTCCAGGGGGCGTAAGGTGTACGAGCAGTACTTC